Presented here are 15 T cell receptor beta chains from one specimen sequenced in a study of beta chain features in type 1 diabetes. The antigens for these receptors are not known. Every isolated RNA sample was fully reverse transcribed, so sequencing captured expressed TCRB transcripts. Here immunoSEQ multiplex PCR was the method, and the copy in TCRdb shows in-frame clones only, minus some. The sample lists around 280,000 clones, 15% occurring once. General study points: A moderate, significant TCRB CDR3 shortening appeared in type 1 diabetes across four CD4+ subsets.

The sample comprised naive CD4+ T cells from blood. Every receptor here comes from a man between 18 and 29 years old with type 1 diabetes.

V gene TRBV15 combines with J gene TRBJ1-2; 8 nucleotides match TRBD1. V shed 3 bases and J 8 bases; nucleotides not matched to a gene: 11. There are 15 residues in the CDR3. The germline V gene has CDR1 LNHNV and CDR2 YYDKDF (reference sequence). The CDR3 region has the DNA TGTGCCACCAGCAGCGGGACAGGATGGGATCGGGGCTACACCTTC. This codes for CATSSGTGWDRGYTF. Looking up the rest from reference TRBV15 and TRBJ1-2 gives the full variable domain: DAMVIQNPRYQVTQFGKPVTLSCSQTLNHNVMYWYQQKSSQAPKLLFHYYDKDFNNEADTPDNFQSRRPNTSFCFLDIRSPGLGDTAMYLCATSSGTGWDRGYTFGSGTRLTVV.

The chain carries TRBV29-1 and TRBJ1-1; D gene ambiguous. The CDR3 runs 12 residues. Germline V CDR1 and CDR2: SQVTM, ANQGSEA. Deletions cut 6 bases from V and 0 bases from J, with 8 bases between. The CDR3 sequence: CSVRGMNTEAFF. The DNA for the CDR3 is TGCAGCGTGCGAGGGATGAACACTGAAGCTTTCTTT.

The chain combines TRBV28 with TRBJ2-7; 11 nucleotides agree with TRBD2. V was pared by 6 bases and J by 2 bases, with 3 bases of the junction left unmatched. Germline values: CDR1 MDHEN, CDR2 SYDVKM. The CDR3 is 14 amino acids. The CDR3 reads CASSKLAGAYEQYF. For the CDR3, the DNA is TGTGCCAGCAGCAAACTAGCGGGGGCCTACGAGCAGTACTTC.

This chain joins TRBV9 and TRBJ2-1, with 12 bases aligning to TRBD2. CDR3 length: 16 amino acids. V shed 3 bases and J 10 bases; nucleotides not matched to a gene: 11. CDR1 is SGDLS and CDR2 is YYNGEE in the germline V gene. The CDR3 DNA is TGTGCCAGCAGCGCGACTAGCGGGAGTACGGTCATCGAGCAGTTCTTC. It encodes CASSATSGSTVIEQFF. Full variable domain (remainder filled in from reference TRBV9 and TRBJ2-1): DSGVTQTPKHLITATGQRVTLRCSPRSGDLSVYWYQQSLDQGLQFLIQYYNGEERAKGNILERFSAQQFPDLHSELNLSSLELGDSALYFCASSATSGSTVIEQFFGPGTRLTVL.

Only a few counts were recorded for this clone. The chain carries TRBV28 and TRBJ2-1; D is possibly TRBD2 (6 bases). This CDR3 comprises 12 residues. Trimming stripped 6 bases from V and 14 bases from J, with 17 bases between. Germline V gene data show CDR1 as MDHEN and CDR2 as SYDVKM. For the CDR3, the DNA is TGTGCCAGCAGCCCACCGGGACTCTTTAAGTTCTTC. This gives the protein CASSPPGLFKFF.

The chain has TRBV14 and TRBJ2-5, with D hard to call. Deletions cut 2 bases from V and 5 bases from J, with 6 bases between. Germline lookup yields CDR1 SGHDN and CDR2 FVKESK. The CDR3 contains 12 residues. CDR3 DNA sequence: TGTGCCAGCAGCCAAAACATGGAGACCCAGTACTTC. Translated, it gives CASSQNMETQYF.

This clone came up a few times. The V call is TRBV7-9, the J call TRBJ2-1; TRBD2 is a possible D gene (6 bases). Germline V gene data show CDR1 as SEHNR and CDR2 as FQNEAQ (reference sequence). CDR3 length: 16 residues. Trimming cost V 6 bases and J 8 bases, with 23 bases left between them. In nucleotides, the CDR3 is TGTGCCAGCAGTCCAGGGTGGGGACTTGTCGGCGATGAGCAGTTCTTC. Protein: CASSPGWGLVGDEQFF.

The CDR3 region has the DNA TGTGCCAGCTCACCATGGGAGAGCTCCTACGAGCAGTACTTC. Residues: CASSPWESSYEQYF. The V and J genes are TRBV18 and TRBJ2-7, with a tentative D call TRBD2 (5 bases). Trimming shortened V by 2 bases and J by 0 bases, and 8 bases separated the two germline ends. Germline values: CDR1 KGHSH, CDR2 LQKENI. This CDR3 has 14 amino acids.

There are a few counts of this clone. The CDR3 here is CAARGVSSNQPQHF. CDR3 nucleotide sequence: TGTGCGGCGCGCGGGGTTAGCAGCAATCAGCCCCAGCATTTT. This sequence joins TRBV30 and TRBJ1-5; no clear D. Germline V lookup: CDR1 GTSNPN, CDR2 SVGIG (reference sequence). This CDR3 is built from 14 residues.

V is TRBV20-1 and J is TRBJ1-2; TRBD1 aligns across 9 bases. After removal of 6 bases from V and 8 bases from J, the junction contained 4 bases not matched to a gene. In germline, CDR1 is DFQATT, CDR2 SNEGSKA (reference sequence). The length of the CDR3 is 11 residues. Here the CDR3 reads CSARDREGYTF. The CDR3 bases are TGCAGTGCAAGGGACAGGGAAGGCTACACCTTC.

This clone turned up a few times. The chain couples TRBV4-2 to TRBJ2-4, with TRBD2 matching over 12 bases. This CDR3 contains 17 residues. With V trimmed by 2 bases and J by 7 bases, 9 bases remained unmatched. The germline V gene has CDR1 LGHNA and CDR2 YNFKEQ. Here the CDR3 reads CASSQRLAGGPLNIQYF. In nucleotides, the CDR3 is TGTGCCAGCAGCCAACGTCTAGCGGGAGGGCCGCTCAACATTCAGTACTTC.

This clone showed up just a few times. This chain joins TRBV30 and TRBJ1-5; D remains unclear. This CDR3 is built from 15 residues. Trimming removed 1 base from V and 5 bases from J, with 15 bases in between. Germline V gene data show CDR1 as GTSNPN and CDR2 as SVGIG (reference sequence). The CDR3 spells CAWSGISTVDQPQHF. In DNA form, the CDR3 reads TGTGCCTGGAGTGGAATAAGCACCGTAGATCAGCCCCAGCATTTT.

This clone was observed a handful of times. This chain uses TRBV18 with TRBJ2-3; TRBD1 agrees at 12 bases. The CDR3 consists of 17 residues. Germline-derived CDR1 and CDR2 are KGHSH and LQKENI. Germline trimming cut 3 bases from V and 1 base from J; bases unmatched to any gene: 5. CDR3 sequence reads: CASSPLGQGAGTDTQYF. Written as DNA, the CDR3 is TGTGCCAGCTCACCGCTGGGACAGGGGGCCGGCACAGATACGCAGTATTTT.

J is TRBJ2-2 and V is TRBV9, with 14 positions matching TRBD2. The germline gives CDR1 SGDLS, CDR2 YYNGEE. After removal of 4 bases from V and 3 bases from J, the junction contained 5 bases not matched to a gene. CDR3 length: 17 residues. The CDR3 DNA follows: TGTGCCAGCAGCTCAAGACTAGCGGGGGGGTACACCGGGGAGCTGTTTTTT. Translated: CASSSRLAGGYTGELFF. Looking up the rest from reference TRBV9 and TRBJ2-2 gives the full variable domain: DSGVTQTPKHLITATGQRVTLRCSPRSGDLSVYWYQQSLDQGLQFLIQYYNGEERAKGNILERFSAQQFPDLHSELNLSSLELGDSALYFCASSSRLAGGYTGELFFGEGSRLTVL.

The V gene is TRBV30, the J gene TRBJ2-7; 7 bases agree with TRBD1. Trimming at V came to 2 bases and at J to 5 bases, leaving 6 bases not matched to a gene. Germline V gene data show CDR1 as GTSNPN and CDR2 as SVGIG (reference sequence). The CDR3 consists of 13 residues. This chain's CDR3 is CAWSPPRGHEQYF. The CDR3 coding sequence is TGTGCCTGGAGTCCTCCGAGGGGGCACGAGCAGTACTTC.